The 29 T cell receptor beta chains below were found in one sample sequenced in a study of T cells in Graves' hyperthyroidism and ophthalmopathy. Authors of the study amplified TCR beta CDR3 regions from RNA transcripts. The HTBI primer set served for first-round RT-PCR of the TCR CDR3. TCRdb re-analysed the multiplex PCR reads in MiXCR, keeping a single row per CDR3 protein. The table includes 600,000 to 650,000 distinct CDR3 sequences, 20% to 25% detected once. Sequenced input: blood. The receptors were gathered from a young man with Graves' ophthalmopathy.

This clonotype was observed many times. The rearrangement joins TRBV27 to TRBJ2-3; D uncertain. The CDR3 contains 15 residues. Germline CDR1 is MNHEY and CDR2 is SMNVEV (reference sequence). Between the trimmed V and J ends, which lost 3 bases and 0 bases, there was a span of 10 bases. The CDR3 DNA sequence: TGTGCCAGCAGTTTTTGGGGTGGGAGCACAGATACGCAGTATTTT. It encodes CASSFWGGSTDTQYF.

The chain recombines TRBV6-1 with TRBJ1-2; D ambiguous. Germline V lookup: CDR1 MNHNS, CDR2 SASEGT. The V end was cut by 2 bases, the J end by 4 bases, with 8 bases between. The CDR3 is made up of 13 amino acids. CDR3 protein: CASSETGPYGYTF. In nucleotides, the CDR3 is TGTGCCAGCAGTGAAACCGGTCCCTATGGCTACACCTTC.

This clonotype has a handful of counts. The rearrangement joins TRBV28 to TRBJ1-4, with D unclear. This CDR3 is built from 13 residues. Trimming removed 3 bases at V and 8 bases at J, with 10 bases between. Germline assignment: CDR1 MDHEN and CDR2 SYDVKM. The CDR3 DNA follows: TGTGCCAGCAGTTTGTCTTCACGGGAAAAACTGTTTTTT. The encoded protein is CASSLSSREKLFF.

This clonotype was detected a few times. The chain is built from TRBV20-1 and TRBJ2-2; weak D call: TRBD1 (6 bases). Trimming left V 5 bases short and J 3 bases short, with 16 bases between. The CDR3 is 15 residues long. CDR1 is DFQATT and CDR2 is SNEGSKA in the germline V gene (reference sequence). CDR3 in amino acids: CSARPGRGHTGELFF. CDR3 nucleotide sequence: TGCAGTGCTCGCCCGGGCAGGGGCCACACCGGGGAGCTGTTTTTT.

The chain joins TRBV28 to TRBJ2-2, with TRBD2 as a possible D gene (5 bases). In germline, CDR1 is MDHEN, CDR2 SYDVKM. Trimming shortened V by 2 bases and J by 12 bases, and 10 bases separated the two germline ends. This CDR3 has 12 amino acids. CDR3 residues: CASSLPSGKLFF. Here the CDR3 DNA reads TGTGCCAGCAGTTTACCTTCGGGGAAGCTGTTTTTT.

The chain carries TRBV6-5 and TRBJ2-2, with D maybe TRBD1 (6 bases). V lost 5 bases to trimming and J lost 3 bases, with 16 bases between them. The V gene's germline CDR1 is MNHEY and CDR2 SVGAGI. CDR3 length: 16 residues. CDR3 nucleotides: TGTGCCAGCAGTAACAGGGTTTTTAGGGACACCGGGGAGCTGTTTTTT. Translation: CASSNRVFRDTGELFF.

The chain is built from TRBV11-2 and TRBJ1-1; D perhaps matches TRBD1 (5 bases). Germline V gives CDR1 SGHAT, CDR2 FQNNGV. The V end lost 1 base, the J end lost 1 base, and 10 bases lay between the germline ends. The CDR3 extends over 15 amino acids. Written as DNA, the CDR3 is TGTGCCAGCAGCTTAGGTGGGGGAAGGAACACTGAAGCTTTCTTT. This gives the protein CASSLGGGRNTEAFF.

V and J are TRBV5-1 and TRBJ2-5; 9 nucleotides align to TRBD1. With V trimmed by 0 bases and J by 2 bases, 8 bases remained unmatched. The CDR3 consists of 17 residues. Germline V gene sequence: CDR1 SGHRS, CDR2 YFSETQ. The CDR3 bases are TGCGCCAGCAGCTTGGCCGGGACAGGGATTCTTCAAGAGACCCAGTACTTC. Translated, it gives CASSLAGTGILQETQYF.

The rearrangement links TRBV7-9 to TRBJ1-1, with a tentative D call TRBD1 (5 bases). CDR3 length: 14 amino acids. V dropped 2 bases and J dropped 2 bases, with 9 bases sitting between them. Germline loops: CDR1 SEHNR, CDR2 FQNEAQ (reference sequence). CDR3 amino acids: CASSLLGVNTEAFF. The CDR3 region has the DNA TGTGCCAGCAGCTTATTGGGGGTCAACACTGAAGCTTTCTTT.

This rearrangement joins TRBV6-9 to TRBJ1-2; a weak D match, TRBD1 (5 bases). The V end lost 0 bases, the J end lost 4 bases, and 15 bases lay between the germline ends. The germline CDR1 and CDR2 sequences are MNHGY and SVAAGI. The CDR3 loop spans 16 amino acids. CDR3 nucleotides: TGTGCCAGCAGTTATTCCCGACGGGGGTCCCTCTATGGCTACACCTTC. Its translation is CASSYSRRGSLYGYTF.

The CDR3 DNA reads as TGTGCCAGCGGGCCAAACTCCTACGAGCAGTACTTC. Its translation: CASGPNSYEQYF. The rearrangement uses TRBV27 and TRBJ2-7; D unresolved. V was shortened by 8 bases and J by 0 bases, with 8 bases between the two germline ends. Germline loops: CDR1 MNHEY, CDR2 SMNVEV (reference sequence). CDR3 length: 12 residues.

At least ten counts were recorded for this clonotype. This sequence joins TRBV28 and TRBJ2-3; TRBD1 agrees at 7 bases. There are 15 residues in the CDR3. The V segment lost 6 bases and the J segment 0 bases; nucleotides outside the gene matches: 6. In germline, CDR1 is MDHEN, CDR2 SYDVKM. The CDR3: CASSSGQPSTDTQYF. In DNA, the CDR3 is TGTGCCAGCAGCTCGGGACAGCCTAGCACAGATACGCAGTATTTT.

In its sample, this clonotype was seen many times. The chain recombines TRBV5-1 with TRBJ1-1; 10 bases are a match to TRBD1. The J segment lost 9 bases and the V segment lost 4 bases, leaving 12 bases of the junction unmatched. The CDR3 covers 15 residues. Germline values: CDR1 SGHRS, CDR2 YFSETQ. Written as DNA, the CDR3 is TGCGCCAGCAGCCTAACCGGGACAGGGGACTCGAAAGCTTTCTTT. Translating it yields CASSLTGTGDSKAFF.

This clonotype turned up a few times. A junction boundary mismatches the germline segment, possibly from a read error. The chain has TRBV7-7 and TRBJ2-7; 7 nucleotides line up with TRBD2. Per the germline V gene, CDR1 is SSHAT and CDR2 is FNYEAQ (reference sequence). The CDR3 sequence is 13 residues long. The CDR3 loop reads CASSRMGGDEQYF. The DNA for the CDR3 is TGTGCTAGCAGCCGGATGGGGGGGGACGAGCAGTACTTC.

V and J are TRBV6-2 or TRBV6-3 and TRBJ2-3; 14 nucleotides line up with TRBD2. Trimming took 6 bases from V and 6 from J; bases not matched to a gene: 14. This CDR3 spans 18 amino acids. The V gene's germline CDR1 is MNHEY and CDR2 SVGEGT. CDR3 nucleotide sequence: TGTGCCAGCAGCTTTTTACCCCCGGGACTAGCGGGAGTGGATACGCAGTATTTT. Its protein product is CASSFLPPGLAGVDTQYF.

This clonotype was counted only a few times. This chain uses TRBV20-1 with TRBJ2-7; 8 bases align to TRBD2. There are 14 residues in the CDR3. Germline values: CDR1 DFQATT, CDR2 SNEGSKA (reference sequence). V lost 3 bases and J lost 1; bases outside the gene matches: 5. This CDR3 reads CSASRLAFSYEQYF. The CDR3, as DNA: TGCAGTGCTAGCCGACTAGCGTTTTCCTACGAGCAGTACTTC.

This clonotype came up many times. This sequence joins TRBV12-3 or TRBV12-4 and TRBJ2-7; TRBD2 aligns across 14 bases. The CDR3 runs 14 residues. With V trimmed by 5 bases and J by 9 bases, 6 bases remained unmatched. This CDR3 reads CASSEGLAGAAQYF. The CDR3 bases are TGTGCCAGCAGTGAGGGACTAGCGGGAGCCGCGCAGTACTTC.

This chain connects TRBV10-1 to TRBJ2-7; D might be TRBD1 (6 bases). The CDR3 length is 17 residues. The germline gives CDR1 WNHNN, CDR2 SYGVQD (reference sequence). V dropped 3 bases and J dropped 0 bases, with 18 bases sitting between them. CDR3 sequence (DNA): TGCGCCAGCAGTGACCCCACGACAGGCGATAGCTCCTACGAGCAGTACTTC. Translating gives CASSDPTTGDSSYEQYF.

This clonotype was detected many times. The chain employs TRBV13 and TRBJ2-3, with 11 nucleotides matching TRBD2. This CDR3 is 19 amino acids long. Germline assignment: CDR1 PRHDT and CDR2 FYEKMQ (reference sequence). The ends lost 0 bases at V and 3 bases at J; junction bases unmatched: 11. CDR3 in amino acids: CASSLGLKEGLAETDTQYF. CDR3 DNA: TGTGCCAGCAGCTTAGGCCTAAAGGAGGGACTAGCGGAAACAGATACGCAGTATTTT.

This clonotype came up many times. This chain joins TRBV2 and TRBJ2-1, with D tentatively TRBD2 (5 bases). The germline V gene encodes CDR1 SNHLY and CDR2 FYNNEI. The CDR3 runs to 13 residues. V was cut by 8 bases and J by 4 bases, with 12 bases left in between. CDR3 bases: TGTGCCAGCCACTCCGGGGAGTACAATGAGCAGTTCTTC. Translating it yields CASHSGEYNEQFF.

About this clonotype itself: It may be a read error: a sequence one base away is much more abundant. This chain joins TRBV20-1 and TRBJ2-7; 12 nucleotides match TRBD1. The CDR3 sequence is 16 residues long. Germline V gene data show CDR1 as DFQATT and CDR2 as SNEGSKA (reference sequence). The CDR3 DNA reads TGCAGTGCTAGAGGCGGTGGGACAGGGGGCTCCCACGAGCAGTACTTC. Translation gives CSARGGGTGGSHEQYF.

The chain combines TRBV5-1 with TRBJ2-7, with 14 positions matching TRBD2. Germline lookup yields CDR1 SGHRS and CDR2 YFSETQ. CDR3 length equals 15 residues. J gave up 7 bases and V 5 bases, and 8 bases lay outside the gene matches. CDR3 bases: TGCGCCAGCAGTTCCGGGACTAGCGGGAGTAGGGAGCAGTACTTC. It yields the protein CASSSGTSGSREQYF.

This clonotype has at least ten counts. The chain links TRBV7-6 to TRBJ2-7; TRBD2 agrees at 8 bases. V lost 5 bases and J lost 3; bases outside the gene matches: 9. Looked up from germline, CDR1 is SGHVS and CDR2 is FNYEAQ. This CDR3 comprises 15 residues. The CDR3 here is CASSMGTSPYYEQYF. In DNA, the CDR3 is TGTGCCAGCAGCATGGGGACTAGTCCCTACTACGAGCAGTACTTC.

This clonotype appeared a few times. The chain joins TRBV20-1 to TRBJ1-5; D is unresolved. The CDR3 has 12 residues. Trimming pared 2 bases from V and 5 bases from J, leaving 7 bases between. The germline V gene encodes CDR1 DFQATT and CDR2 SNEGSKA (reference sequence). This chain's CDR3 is CSARRRDQPQHF. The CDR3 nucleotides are TGCAGTGCTAGAAGGAGGGATCAGCCCCAGCATTTT.

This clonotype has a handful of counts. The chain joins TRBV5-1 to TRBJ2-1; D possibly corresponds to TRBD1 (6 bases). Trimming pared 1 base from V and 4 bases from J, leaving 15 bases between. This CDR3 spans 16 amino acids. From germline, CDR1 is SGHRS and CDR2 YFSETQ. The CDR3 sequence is CASSLTVTGPYNEQFF. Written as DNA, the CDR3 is TGCGCCAGCAGCTTGACGGTAACAGGGCCATACAATGAGCAGTTCTTC.

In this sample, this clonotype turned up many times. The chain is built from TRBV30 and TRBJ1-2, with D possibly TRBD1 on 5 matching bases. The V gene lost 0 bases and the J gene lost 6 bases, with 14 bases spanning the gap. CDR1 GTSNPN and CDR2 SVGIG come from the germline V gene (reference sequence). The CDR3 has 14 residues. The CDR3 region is CAWSVGHLVDGYTF. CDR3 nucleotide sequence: TGTGCCTGGAGTGTAGGACACCTCGTCGATGGCTACACCTTC. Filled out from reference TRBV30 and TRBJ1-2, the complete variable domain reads SQTIHQWPATLVQPVGSPLSLECTVEGTSNPNLYWYRQAAGRGLQLLFYSVGIGQISSEVPQNLSASRPQDRQFILSSKKLLLSDSGFYLCAWSVGHLVDGYTFGSGTRLTVV.

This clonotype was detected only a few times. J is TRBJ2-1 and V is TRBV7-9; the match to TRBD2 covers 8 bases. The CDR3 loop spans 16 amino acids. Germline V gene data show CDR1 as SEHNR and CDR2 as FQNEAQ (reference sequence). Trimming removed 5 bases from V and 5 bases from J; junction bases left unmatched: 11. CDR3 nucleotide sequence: TGTGCCAGCAGCATACTACTAGCGGAGCTACACAATGAGCAGTTCTTC. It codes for CASSILLAELHNEQFF.

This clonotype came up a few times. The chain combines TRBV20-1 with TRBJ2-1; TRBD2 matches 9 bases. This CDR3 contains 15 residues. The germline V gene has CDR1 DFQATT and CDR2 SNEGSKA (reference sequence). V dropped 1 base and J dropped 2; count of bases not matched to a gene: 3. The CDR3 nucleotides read TGCAGTGCTAGAGTTAGCGGGAGAACCTACAATGAGCAGTTCTTC. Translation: CSARVSGRTYNEQFF.

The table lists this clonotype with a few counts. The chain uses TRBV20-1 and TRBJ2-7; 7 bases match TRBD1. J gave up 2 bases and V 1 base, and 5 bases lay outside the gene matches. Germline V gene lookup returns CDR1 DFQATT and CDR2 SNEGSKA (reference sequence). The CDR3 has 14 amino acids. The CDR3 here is CSARAHRGTYEQYF. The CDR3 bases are TGCAGTGCTAGAGCGCACAGGGGAACCTACGAGCAGTACTTC.